These 8 T cell receptor beta chains originate from one sample sequenced in a study of tumour-infiltrating T cells in Burkitt lymphoma. Assay: immunoSEQ multiplex PCR; the TCRdb copy retains only in-frame clones and omits some. The sample holds 7,500 to 9,500 clones, more than 55% seen once. What was sequenced was tumor tissue. These TCRs come from a human donor with diffuse large B-cell lymphoma.

This clone was counted a few times. The chain combines TRBV7-9 with TRBJ1-1; weak D call: TRBD1 (6 bases). CDR3 length: 13 amino acids. V lost 5 bases and J 5 bases, leaving 12 bases between the germline ends. CDR1 is SEHNR, CDR2 FQNEAQ, per germline (reference sequence). CDR3 loop: CASSLPRGTEAFF. CDR3 DNA sequence: TGTGCCAGCAGCCTCCCCAGGGGAACTGAAGCTTTCTTT.

This clone was seen once. The rearrangement joins TRBV11-2 to TRBJ2-1; 8 bases are shared with TRBD2. Unmatched junction bases numbered 9, after V lost 6 bases and J lost 8 bases. The CDR3 extends over 14 amino acids. The germline V gene has CDR1 SGHAT and CDR2 FQNNGV. The CDR3 DNA sequence: TGTGCCAGCAGGGGGGGACTAGAGATCTATGAGCAGTTCTTC. It encodes CASRGGLEIYEQFF.

This clone was counted a few times. V and J are TRBV6-1 and TRBJ2-1; tentatively, D is TRBD2 (5 bases). The germline V gene encodes CDR1 MNHNS and CDR2 SASEGT. This CDR3 is 13 amino acids long. Trimming pared 1 base from V and 7 bases from J, leaving 8 bases between. CDR3 nucleotide sequence: TGTGCCAGCAGTGAAGGGAGGTATAATGAGCAGTTCTTC. It yields the protein CASSEGRYNEQFF.

This rearrangement joins TRBV2 to TRBJ1-3; D gene unclear. Germline V gives CDR1 SNHLY, CDR2 FYNNEI. The CDR3 totals 15 residues. V shed 4 bases and J shed 0 bases, with 10 bases lying between them. Written as DNA, the CDR3 is TGTGCCAGCAGTGCACAGAGGCCCTCTGGAAACACCATATATTTT. This codes for CASSAQRPSGNTIYF.

The gene calls are TRBV7-3 and TRBJ1-1; D gene ambiguous. With 0 bases removed from V and 0 bases from J, the gap between germline ends came to 5 bases. The CDR3 covers 14 residues. The germline V gene encodes CDR1 SGHTA and CDR2 FQGTGA. This CDR3 is CASSLTGMNTEAFF. The CDR3 nucleotides are TGTGCCAGCAGCTTAACAGGGATGAACACTGAAGCTTTCTTT.

The chain combines TRBV5-4 with TRBJ2-3, with D unclear. Trimming stripped 2 bases from V and 2 bases from J, with 9 bases between. From germline, CDR1 is SGHNT and CDR2 YYREEE (reference sequence). This CDR3 has 14 residues. Here the CDR3 DNA reads TGTGCCAGCAGCTTAGGTCCACACACAGATACGCAGTATTTT. The encoded protein is CASSLGPHTDTQYF.

The chain is built from TRBV15 and TRBJ1-5; D gene unclear. The CDR3 runs 13 residues. Germline-derived CDR1 and CDR2 are LNHNV and YYDKDF (reference sequence). V lost 1 base to trimming and J lost 5 bases, with 6 bases between them. The CDR3 sequence: CATSRGRDQPQHF. The CDR3 DNA reads as TGTGCCACCAGCAGAGGTAGAGATCAGCCCCAGCATTTT.

The V gene is TRBV7-9, the J gene TRBJ2-1; 7 nucleotides agree with TRBD1. The CDR3 is made up of 12 amino acids. Trimming removed 1 base from V and 15 bases from J; junction bases left unmatched: 6. CDR1 SEHNR and CDR2 FQNEAQ come from the germline V gene (reference sequence). CDR3 sequence reads: CASSLEPQGSFF. The CDR3, as DNA: TGTGCCAGCAGCTTAGAGCCACAGGGGTCGTTCTTC.